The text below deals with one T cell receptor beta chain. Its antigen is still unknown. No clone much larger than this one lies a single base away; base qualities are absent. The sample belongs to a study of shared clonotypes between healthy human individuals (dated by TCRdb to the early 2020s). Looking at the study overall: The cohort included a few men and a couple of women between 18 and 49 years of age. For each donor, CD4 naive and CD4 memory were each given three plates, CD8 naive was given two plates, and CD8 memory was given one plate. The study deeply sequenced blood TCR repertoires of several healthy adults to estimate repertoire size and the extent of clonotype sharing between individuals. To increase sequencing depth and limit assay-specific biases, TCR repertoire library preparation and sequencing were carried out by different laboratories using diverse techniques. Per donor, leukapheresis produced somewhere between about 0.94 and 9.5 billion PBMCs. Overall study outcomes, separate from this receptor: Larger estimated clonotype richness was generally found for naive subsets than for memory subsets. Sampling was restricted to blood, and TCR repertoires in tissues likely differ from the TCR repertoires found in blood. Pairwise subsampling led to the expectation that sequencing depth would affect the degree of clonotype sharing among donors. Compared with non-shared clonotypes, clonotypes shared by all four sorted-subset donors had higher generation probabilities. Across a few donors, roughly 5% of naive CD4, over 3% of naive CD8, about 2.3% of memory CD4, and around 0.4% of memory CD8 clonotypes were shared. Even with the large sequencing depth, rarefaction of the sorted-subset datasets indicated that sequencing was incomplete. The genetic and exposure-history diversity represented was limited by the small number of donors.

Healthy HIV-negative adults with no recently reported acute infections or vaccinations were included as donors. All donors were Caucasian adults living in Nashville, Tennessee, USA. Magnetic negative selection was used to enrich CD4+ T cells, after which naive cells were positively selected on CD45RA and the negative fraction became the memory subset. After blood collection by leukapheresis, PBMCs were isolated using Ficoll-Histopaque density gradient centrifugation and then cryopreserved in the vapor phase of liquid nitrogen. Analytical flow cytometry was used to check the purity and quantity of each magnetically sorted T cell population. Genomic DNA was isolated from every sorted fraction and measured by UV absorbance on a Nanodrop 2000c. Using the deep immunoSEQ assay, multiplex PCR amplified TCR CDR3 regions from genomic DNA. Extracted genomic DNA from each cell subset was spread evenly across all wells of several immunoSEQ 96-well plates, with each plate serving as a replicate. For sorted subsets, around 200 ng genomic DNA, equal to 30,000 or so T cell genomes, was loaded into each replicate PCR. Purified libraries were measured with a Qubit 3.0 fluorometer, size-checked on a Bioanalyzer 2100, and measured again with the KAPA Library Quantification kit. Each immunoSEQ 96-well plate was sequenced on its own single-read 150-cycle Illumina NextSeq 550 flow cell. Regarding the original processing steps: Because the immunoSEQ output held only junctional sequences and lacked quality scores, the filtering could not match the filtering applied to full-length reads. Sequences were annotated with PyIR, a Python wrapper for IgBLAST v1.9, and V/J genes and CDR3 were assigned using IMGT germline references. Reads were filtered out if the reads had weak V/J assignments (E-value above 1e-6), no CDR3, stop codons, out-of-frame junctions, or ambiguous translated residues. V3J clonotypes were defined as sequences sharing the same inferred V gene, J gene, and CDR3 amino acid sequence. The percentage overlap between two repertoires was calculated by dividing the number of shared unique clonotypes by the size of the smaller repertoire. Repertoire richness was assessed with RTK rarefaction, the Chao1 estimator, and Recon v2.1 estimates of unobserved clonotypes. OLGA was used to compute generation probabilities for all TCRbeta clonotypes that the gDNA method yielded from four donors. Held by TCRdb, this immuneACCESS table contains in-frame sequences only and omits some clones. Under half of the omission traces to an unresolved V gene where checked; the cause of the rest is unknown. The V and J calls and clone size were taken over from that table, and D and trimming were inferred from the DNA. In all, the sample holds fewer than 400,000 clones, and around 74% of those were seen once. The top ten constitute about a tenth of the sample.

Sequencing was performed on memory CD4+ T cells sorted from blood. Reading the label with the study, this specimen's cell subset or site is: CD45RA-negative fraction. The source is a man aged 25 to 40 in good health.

The CDR3 loop reads CASTQRQTTEYNEQFF. The nucleotide sequence reads TGTGCCAGCACACAGCGTCAGACTACCGAATACAATGAGCAGTTCTTC. This sequence uses TRBV18 and TRBJ2-1; TRBD2 is possibly the D segment (5 matching bases). The CDR3 sequence holds 16 residues, the cysteine and phenylalanine included. Just CDR3 DNA is preserved here, 48 bases in frame from base 1. The germline V gene gives CDR1 as KGHSH and CDR2 as LQKENI. V is shortened by 8 bases, J by 4 bases, and the region joining them spans 21 bases.